These T cell receptor beta chains were read from a single sample in a study of preoperative IRX-2 immunotherapy in early breast cancer. Produced via immunoSEQ multiplex PCR; TCRdb's table is partial and in-frame only. The sample includes roughly 62,000 clones, approximately 94% of them seen just once. Sampling was carried out from a patient treated with IRX-2 immunotherapy. The receptors originated from a human donor with breast cancer. Each CDR3 is given with its conserved first and last residue. The D gene is left open where the match is weak. The size field is filled for only some rows; it gives once, few, many or a size class.

clone_size | j_call | v_call | d_call | cdr3_length | cdr3_nt | cdr3_aa
- | TRBJ2-5 | TRBV5-8 | - | 13 | TGTGCCAGCCTCGGGCGGGGAAAAGAGACCCAGTACTTC | CASLGRGKETQYF
- | TRBJ2-1 | TRBV7-2 | TRBD2 | 15 | TGTGCCAGCAGCTCTAGCGGGACCCCCTACAATGAGCAGTTCTTC | CASSSSGTPYNEQFF
- | TRBJ2-7 | TRBV28 | TRBD1 | 12 | TGTGCCAGCCGGGACAGGCCCCACGAGCAGTACTTC | CASRDRPHEQYF
- | TRBJ2-6 | TRBV11-2 | - | 14 | TGTGCCAGCAGCTACTCCTCTGGGGCCAACGTCCTGACTTTC | CASSYSSGANVLTF
- | TRBJ1-5 | TRBV7-2 | - | 13 | TGTGCCAGCAGCTTAGGAACGTTTCAGCCCCAGCATTTT | CASSLGTFQPQHF
- | TRBJ2-4 | TRBV6-1 | - | 18 | TGTGCCAGCAGTGAAGCAGGGGCGGGGGCGAGGGCCAAAAACATTCAGTACTTC | CASSEAGAGARAKNIQYF
- | TRBJ1-5 | TRBV6-5 | TRBD1 | 14 | TGTGCCAGCAGCCTACAGGGGCCCGATCAGCCCCAGCATTTT | CASSLQGPDQPQHF
- | TRBJ2-7 | TRBV4-2 | TRBD1 | 14 | TGTGCCAGCAGCCAACGACAGGGGACCTACGAGCAGTACTTC | CASSQRQGTYEQYF
- | TRBJ2-7 | TRBV11-2 | - | 14 | TGTGCCAGCAGCCCAGGGACTTTCGGCTACGAGCAGTACTTC | CASSPGTFGYEQYF
- | TRBJ2-1 | TRBV11-2 | - | 14 | TGTGCCAGCAGCTTAAATTTGTTGAGGAATGAGCAGTTCTTC | CASSLNLLRNEQFF
- | TRBJ2-2 | TRBV18 | - | 13 | TGTGCCAGCTCACAATGGATCACCGGGGAGCTGTTTTTT | CASSQWITGELFF
- | TRBJ2-7 | TRBV28 | - | 11 | TGTGCCAGCAGTTGGGGTTACGAGCAGTACTTC | CASSWGYEQYF
- | TRBJ2-1 | TRBV7-9 | TRBD2 | 14 | TGTGCCAGCAGCGAGCTAGCGGGAAGGAATGAGCAGTTCTTC | CASSELAGRNEQFF
- | TRBJ2-4 | TRBV27 | TRBD1 | 17 | TGTGCCAGCAGTTTATATAGGACAGGGGGCTCCAAAAACATTCAGTACTTC | CASSLYRTGGSKNIQYF
- | TRBJ1-1 | TRBV5-1 | - | 13 | TGCGCCAGCAGCCATACAGGGAGGACTGAAGCTTTCTTT | CASSHTGRTEAFF
- | TRBJ2-7 | TRBV13 | - | 13 | TGTGCCAGCAGCCAGAGGGTGGGCTACGAGCAGTACTTC | CASSQRVGYEQYF
- | TRBJ2-7 | TRBV2 | - | 17 | TGTGCCAGCGCCTGGAGACAGGGGTCGGGACTAGCCTACGAGCAGTACTTC | CASAWRQGSGLAYEQYF
- | TRBJ2-7 | TRBV30 | TRBD1 | 14 | TGTGCCTGGAGTGTTGGACAGGGCACCTACGAGCAGTACTTC | CAWSVGQGTYEQYF
- | TRBJ1-1 | TRBV28 | - | 14 | TGTGCCAGCAGTTTGGTCCCCCGGGACACTGAAGCTTTCTTT | CASSLVPRDTEAFF
once | TRBJ2-1 | TRBV7-2 | - | 14 | TGTGCCAGCAGCCCAGGGGGGGGTTACAATGAGCAGTTCTTC | CASSPGGGYNEQFF
- | TRBJ2-5 | TRBV5-1 | TRBD2 | 15 | TGCGCCAGCAGCTCTGTTCTAGGGAGGGGAGAGACCCAGTACTTC | CASSSVLGRGETQYF
- | TRBJ2-3 | TRBV10-3 | - | 12 | TGTGCCATCAGTGATAGCACAGATACGCAGTATTTT | CAISDSTDTQYF
- | TRBJ2-2 | TRBV7-9 | - | 12 | TGTGCCAGCAGCTCCGGAATCTCTCGGCTGTTTTTT | CASSSGISRLFF
- | TRBJ1-2 | TRBV28 | TRBD1 | 15 | TGTGCCAGCAGGGCGGGGGGACAGGGAGAGTATGGCTACACCTTC | CASRAGGQGEYGYTF
- | TRBJ1-5 | TRBV2 | - | 15 | TGTGCCAGCAGGCCCGAAGGTGGGGGGAATCAGCCCCAGCATTTT | CASRPEGGGNQPQHF
- | TRBJ1-6 | TRBV4-1 | - | 16 | TGCGCCAGCAGCGATTCACAGGGCGGGAATAATTCACCCCTCCACTTT | CASSDSQGGNNSPLHF
- | TRBJ2-1 | TRBV28 | TRBD2 | 15 | TGTGCCAGCAGAGGCAGTCCACCGCTAGCGGGAGAGCAGTTCTTC | CASRGSPPLAGEQFF
- | TRBJ2-3 | TRBV4-1 | - | 13 | TGCGCCAGCAGCCTTGGGACTTCAGATACGCAGTATTTT | CASSLGTSDTQYF
- | TRBJ1-5 | TRBV4-3 | - | 14 | TGCGCCAGCAGCCCGACCGGGAGTAATCAGCCCCAGCATTTT | CASSPTGSNQPQHF
- | TRBJ2-1 | TRBV11-3 | - | 13 | TGTGCCAGCAGCTTAGAGAGGGGGTATGAGCAGTTCTTC | CASSLERGYEQFF
- | TRBJ2-7 | TRBV7-2 | TRBD2 | 15 | TGTGCCAGCAGCTTAGATGCGGGAGGGCCTTACGAGCAGTACTTC | CASSLDAGGPYEQYF
- | TRBJ1-1 | TRBV29-1 | TRBD1 | 12 | TGCAGCGCCCGGACAGGGTGGACTGAAGCTTTCTTT | CSARTGWTEAFF
- | TRBJ2-1 | TRBV7-2 | - | 15 | TGTGCCAGCAGCCGAAGACAGAGCTCCTACAATGAGCAGTTCTTC | CASSRRQSSYNEQFF
- | TRBJ2-3 | TRBV7-2 | - | 16 | TGTGCCAGCAGCTTAGTTGGCGGGGCGAACACAGATACGCAGTATTTT | CASSLVGGANTDTQYF
- | TRBJ2-7 | TRBV7-9 | - | 15 | TGTGCCAGCAGCTTAGCGGGCCTTTCCACGGGCGAGCAGTACTTC | CASSLAGLSTGEQYF
once | TRBJ2-2 | TRBV9 | TRBD2 | 15 | TGTGCCAGCAGCGCTAGCGGGTATGACACCGGGGAGCTGTTTTTT | CASSASGYDTGELFF
- | TRBJ1-1 | TRBV30 | TRBD1 | 13 | TGTGCCTGGAGTCCACAGGGGGGGACCGAAGCTTTCTTT | CAWSPQGGTEAFF
- | TRBJ2-5 | TRBV2 | - | 14 | TGTGCCAGCATCGGGGGAGAGTACCAAGAGACCCAGTACTTC | CASIGGEYQETQYF
- | TRBJ2-1 | TRBV27 | - | 14 | TGTGCCAGCAGTCCATCCCCGAGGTACAATGAGCAGTTCTTC | CASSPSPRYNEQFF
- | TRBJ2-3 | TRBV7-6 | - | 12 | TGTGCCAGCAGCTTTGGGAAAGATACGCAGTATTTT | CASSFGKDTQYF
few | TRBJ1-6 | TRBV2 | TRBD1 | 14 | TGTGCCAGCACCGAAGGAGGGGGCGTTTCACCCCTCCACTTT | CASTEGGGVSPLHF
- | TRBJ1-4 | TRBV10-3 | - | 15 | TGTGCCATCAGTGAGGATGGACAGAGTAATGAAAAACTGTTTTTT | CAISEDGQSNEKLFF
few | TRBJ1-5 | TRBV19 | - | 13 | TGTGCCAGTAGTGCCGACAGGAATCAGCCCCAGCATTTT | CASSADRNQPQHF
- | TRBJ2-5 | TRBV27 | TRBD1 | 15 | TGTGCCAGCAGCCCTGACAGGGTTCGTCTTGAGACCCAGTACTTC | CASSPDRVRLETQYF
once | TRBJ1-5 | TRBV6-1 | TRBD1 | 14 | TGTGCCAGCAGTCTTACAGGGGGGAGGCAGCCCCAGCATTTT | CASSLTGGRQPQHF
once | TRBJ2-7 | TRBV28 | - | 16 | TGTGCCAGCAGTTTAGTTACGCCGGGACCGTCTACCGAGCAGTACTTC | CASSLVTPGPSTEQYF
- | TRBJ1-2 | TRBV16 | - | 17 | TGTGCCAGCAACCGAGACAAACAACAGGTCCTTCGCTATGGCTACACCTTC | CASNRDKQQVLRYGYTF
- | TRBJ2-1 | TRBV29-1 | TRBD2 | 14 | TGCAGCGCCCTGGGGGGGGGCTCCTACAATGAGCAGTTCTTC | CSALGGGSYNEQFF
- | TRBJ1-2 | TRBV2 | TRBD1 | 14 | TGTGCCAGCAGACCCGGACAGGCTAACTATGGCTACACCTTC | CASRPGQANYGYTF
- | TRBJ2-5 | TRBV15 | TRBD1 | 15 | TGTGCCACCAGCAGAGATTGGGGGACAGAAGAGACCCAGTACTTC | CATSRDWGTEETQYF
- | TRBJ2-7 | TRBV6-1 | - | 13 | TGTGCCAGCAGTGAAACCAACAGCCACGAGCAGTACTTC | CASSETNSHEQYF
- | TRBJ2-7 | TRBV27 | - | 12 | TGTGCCAGCGGGGGAGTTACCTACGAGCAGTACTTC | CASGGVTYEQYF
few | TRBJ1-5 | TRBV19 | TRBD1 | 15 | TGTGCCAGTAGTGCCCAACAGGGGATGGATCAGCCCCAGCATTTT | CASSAQQGMDQPQHF
- | TRBJ2-7 | TRBV5-8 | - | 14 | TGTGCCAGCAGCTTCAGGAACTCATCCTACGAGCAGTACTTC | CASSFRNSSYEQYF
- | TRBJ1-3 | TRBV11-3 | - | 13 | TGTGCCAGCAGCCCAACATCTGGAAACACCATATATTTT | CASSPTSGNTIYF
few | TRBJ1-5 | TRBV6-5 | - | 13 | TGTGCCAGCAGTTACAGTCTTAATCAGCCCCAGCATTTT | CASSYSLNQPQHF
- | TRBJ2-1 | TRBV7-3 | TRBD2 | 15 | TGTGCCAGCAGCTTGGCTAGCGGTGTTTACAATGAGCAGTTCTTC | CASSLASGVYNEQFF
- | TRBJ2-3 | TRBV2 | TRBD2 | 15 | TGTGCCAGCAGTGTGACTAGCGGGGCCACAGATACGCAGTATTTT | CASSVTSGATDTQYF
- | TRBJ2-7 | TRBV5-6 | - | 12 | TGTGCCAGCAGCTTGGGGGGGTACGAGCAGTACTTC | CASSLGGYEQYF
- | TRBJ2-1 | TRBV11-1 | - | 12 | TGTGCCAGCAGCTTACGCGGCCTGCAGCAGTTCTTC | CASSLRGLQQFF